This T cell receptor (beta chain) was profiled in a study of tumor-infiltrating lymphocytes in oesophageal squamous cell carcinoma (TCRdb year 2016). Library preparation was by PCR. These reads were obtained on an Illumina HiSeq 2000. TCRdb reran the public reads through fastp at Q25 and MiXCR, keeping productive beta chains. Identical CDR3 proteins give one entry, which carries the most common genes and DNA. For this sample the table gives just over 15,000 distinct CDR3 sequences, of which over 50% were detected only once. Approximately 35% of the sample comes from the top ten. The germline V gene supplies CDR1 SGHDT and CDR2 YYEEEE. V has 3 bases trimmed and J has 4 bases trimmed; junction bases matching no gene number 4. The CDR3 runs 15 residues from the cysteine to the phenylalanine. Just CDR3 DNA is preserved here, 45 bases in frame from base 1. This clonotype is medium-sized (0.01 to 0.1%) in its sample. Its antigen is not yet known. No per-base quality is available; no much larger clone lies one base away.

The chain links TRBV5-6 with TRBJ2-1; TRBD2 matches 10 bases in the middle. The sample was esophageal tumor tissue. This TCR came from a female donor with esophageal squamous cell carcinoma. The encoded CDR3 is CASSSPAGGYNEQFF. In nucleotide form, the sequence is TGTGCCAGCAGCTCCCCAGCGGGAGGGTACAATGAGCAGTTCTTC.